The 32 T cell receptor beta chains below all came from one sample that was sequenced in a study of PD-1 blockade in classical Hodgkin lymphoma (dated by TCRdb to 2019 to 2021). The time point label for this specimen denotes: cycle 1 day 1 (C1D1), immediately before nivolumab initiation. Every trial patient had relapsed following autologous stem cell transplantation, and prior brentuximab vedotin exposure was what differed among cohorts A, B and C. The library was produced with the immunoSEQ multiplex PCR assay. In TCRdb, the immuneACCESS table is reduced to in-frame sequences with V and J assigned. These tables do not hold every clone; where another copy was compared, an unresolved V gene accounts for under half, and the others remain unexplained. The sample records tens of thousands of clones, around 87% of which are singletons. Over 12% of the sample comes from the top ten. Sequencing used peripheral blood mononuclear cells (PBMCs), obtained at baseline. The receptors were sampled from a human donor with classical Hodgkin lymphoma.

The J gene is TRBJ1-5, the V gene TRBV19; TRBD1 is a possible D gene (6 bases). CDR1 LNHDA and CDR2 SQIVND come from the germline V gene (reference sequence). Trimming took 7 bases from V and 5 from J, leaving 21 bases between them. CDR3 length: 16 amino acids. CDR3 DNA sequence: TGTGCCAGTAATTTCGGGTTTACGCAGGGGCATCAGCCCCAGCATTTT. Amino acids: CASNFGFTQGHQPQHF.

This chain uses TRBV4-2 with TRBJ1-1; TRBD1 matches 9 bases. Looked up from germline, CDR1 is LGHNA and CDR2 is YNFKEQ. The CDR3 has 15 residues. V shed 1 base, J shed 5 bases, and the junction held 5 bases outside the gene matches. CDR3 coding DNA: TGTGCCAGCAGCCAAGGTGGACAGGGGAAGACTGAAGCTTTCTTT. Translating it yields CASSQGGQGKTEAFF.

This clone was seen a few times. This chain uses TRBV5-1 with TRBJ1-2; possibly TRBD1 for D (5 bases). V shed 2 bases and J shed 7 bases, with 12 bases lying between them. Germline-derived CDR1 and CDR2 are SGHRS and YFSETQ. The CDR3 length is 13 residues. The CDR3 sequence: CASSLAAGSGYTF. In DNA form, the CDR3 reads TGCGCCAGCAGCTTAGCTGCAGGGTCTGGCTACACCTTC.

V gene TRBV5-1 combines with J gene TRBJ1-1; no firm D call. CDR3 size: 14 residues. The ends were cut back, 0 bases at V and 8 bases at J, with 14 bases in the middle. CDR1 is SGHRS and CDR2 is YFSETQ in the germline V gene. DNA for the CDR3: TGCGCCAGCAGCTTGGTAGGGTTGGAGGGAGAAGCTTTCTTT. Protein sequence: CASSLVGLEGEAFF.

This rearrangement joins TRBV7-8 to TRBJ2-7, with a tentative D call TRBD2 (6 bases). The germline gives CDR1 SGHVS, CDR2 FQNEAQ. This CDR3 has 15 residues. Trimming removed 4 bases from V and 3 bases from J, with 16 bases in between. CDR3 amino acids: CASSSPPEGLYEQYF. CDR3 bases: TGTGCCAGCAGCTCCCCCCCGGAGGGCCTCTACGAGCAGTACTTC.

The J gene is TRBJ2-5, the V gene TRBV29-1, with a possible D match to TRBD2 (5 bases). V lost 6 bases to trimming and J lost 5 bases, with 13 bases between them. The CDR3 totals 12 residues. Germline V gene sequence: CDR1 SQVTM, CDR2 ANQGSEA. CDR3 DNA: TGCAGCGTCAAGACGGGGTATGAGACCCAGTACTTC. It encodes CSVKTGYETQYF.

The CDR3 coding sequence is TGTGCCAGCAGCTTGGGCCCTTTTAGAGCGGGGCAAGAGACCCAGTACTTC. It is translated as CASSLGPFRAGQETQYF. This chain joins TRBV5-6 and TRBJ2-5; TRBD2 agrees at 7 bases. The trim removed 0 bases at V and 2 bases at J, leaving 10 bases unmatched. Germline CDR1 reads SGHDT; CDR2 reads YYEEEE. This CDR3 region has 17 residues.

The rearrangement uses TRBV4-1 and TRBJ1-1; D remains ambiguous. Germline V gene sequence: CDR1 MGHRA, CDR2 YSYEKL. This CDR3 has 15 residues. The ends were cut back, 1 base at V and 9 bases at J, with 18 bases in the middle. The CDR3 loop is CASSQVDTGWNKAFF. The CDR3 nucleotides are TGCGCCAGCAGCCAAGTCGACACGGGGTGGAACAAAGCTTTCTTT.

This clone has just a few counts. The chain has TRBV7-9 and TRBJ2-2; D is possibly TRBD2 (6 bases). The V end was cut by 2 bases, the J end by 5 bases, with 15 bases between. Germline V gene sequence: CDR1 SEHNR, CDR2 FQNEAQ (reference sequence). The CDR3 contains 16 residues. CDR3 in amino acids: CASSLRGGVPTGELFF. The DNA for the CDR3 is TGTGCCAGCAGCTTAAGGGGCGGGGTACCTACCGGGGAGCTGTTTTTT.

V is TRBV19 and J is TRBJ2-2; 13 bases are a match to TRBD2. V trimming: 7 bases; J trimming: 5 bases; junction bases outside the gene matches: 4. Germline CDR1 reads LNHDA; CDR2 reads SQIVND (reference sequence). This CDR3 has 15 residues. CDR3 in DNA: TGTGCCAGTACTCCGGGACTAGCGGGGACCGGGGAGCTGTTTTTT. It encodes CASTPGLAGTGELFF.

The V and J genes are TRBV5-1 and TRBJ1-2, with D unclear. The germline V gene has CDR1 SGHRS and CDR2 YFSETQ. CDR3 length: 14 amino acids. V was clipped by 3 bases and J by 8 bases, with 17 bases between them. The CDR3 is CASSSGPNLEGYTF. The CDR3 DNA sequence: TGCGCCAGCAGCTCTGGTCCGAACCTAGAGGGCTACACCTTC.

The V and J genes are TRBV9 and TRBJ2-3; 7 nucleotides match TRBD2. The CDR3 runs 16 residues. The junction had 8 bases not matched to a gene; V was cut back by 2 bases and J by 2 bases. Germline CDR1 and CDR2: SGDLS and YYNGEE. The CDR3 spells CASSVQSGVVTDTQYF. For the CDR3, the DNA is TGTGCCAGCAGCGTCCAAAGCGGGGTCGTCACAGATACGCAGTATTTT.

The chain recombines TRBV7-2 with TRBJ2-7; 12 bases agree with TRBD2. J lost 1 base, V lost 5 bases, and 6 bases had no gene match. Germline CDR1 and CDR2: SGHTA and FQGNSA. CDR3 size: 16 residues. DNA for the CDR3: TGTGCCAGCAGCCGTAAAGGACTAGCGGGATCCTACGAGCAGTACTTC. As protein: CASSRKGLAGSYEQYF.

The chain employs TRBV6-5 and TRBJ2-1; 9 nucleotides match TRBD1. CDR1 and CDR2 from the germline V gene are MNHEY and SVGAGI. CDR3 length: 12 amino acids. The J segment lost 15 bases and the V segment lost 7 bases, leaving 10 bases of the junction unmatched. CDR3 region: CASTPGQGIWFF. The CDR3 region has the DNA TGTGCCAGCACTCCGGGACAGGGTATATGGTTCTTC.

The chain uses TRBV5-1 and TRBJ2-3; 11 bases agree with TRBD2. Germline values: CDR1 SGHRS, CDR2 YFSETQ. Germline trimming cut 7 bases from V and 2 bases from J; bases unmatched to any gene: 3. The CDR3 extends over 14 amino acids. The CDR3 nucleotides are TGCGCCAGCCGACTAGCGGGGCTCACAGATACGCAGTATTTT. Its protein is CASRLAGLTDTQYF.

This chain uses TRBV6-1 with TRBJ1-1; D gene uncertain. The CDR3 spans 13 residues. V lost 3 bases and J 3 bases, leaving 8 bases between the germline ends. The germline gives CDR1 MNHNS, CDR2 SASEGT. CDR3 sequence reads: CASSDGVDTEAFF. In DNA form, the CDR3 reads TGTGCCAGCAGTGATGGGGTTGACACTGAAGCTTTCTTT.

The J gene is TRBJ1-3, the V gene TRBV7-2, with 9 bases identical to TRBD1. The germline V gene encodes CDR1 SGHTA and CDR2 FQGNSA. This CDR3 comprises 14 residues. V was clipped by 5 bases and J by 7 bases; unmatched bases: 6. Here the CDR3 reads CASSKPGQGNTIYF. The DNA for the CDR3 is TGTGCCAGCAGCAAACCGGGACAGGGTAACACCATATATTTT.

V gene TRBV7-9 combines with J gene TRBJ2-5, with TRBD2 identical over 7 bases. The CDR3 has 13 residues. J was trimmed by 5 bases and V by 3 bases; bases with no gene match: 3. The germline V gene encodes CDR1 SEHNR and CDR2 FQNEAQ (reference sequence). CDR3 protein: CASSFGLVETQYF. For the CDR3, the DNA is TGTGCCAGCAGCTTCGGACTAGTGGAGACCCAGTACTTC.

V usage is TRBV4-1 and J usage is TRBJ1-3, with D maybe TRBD1 (6 bases). The CDR3 is 19 residues long. Trimming removed 5 bases from V and 2 bases from J, with 25 bases in between. The germline V gene has CDR1 MGHRA and CDR2 YSYEKL. DNA of the CDR3: TGCGCCAGCAGCAACCAGGACAGTCGGGCGATCGTGGCTGGAAACACCATATATTTT. Protein product: CASSNQDSRAIVAGNTIYF.

The CDR3 region is CASSFGTALEAFF. The CDR3 coding sequence is TGTGCCAGCTCCTTTGGGACAGCACTTGAAGCTTTCTTT. V and J are TRBV6-5 and TRBJ1-1; the match to TRBD1 covers 7 bases. There are 13 residues in the CDR3. Germline CDR1 and CDR2: MNHEY and SVGAGI. Trimming removed 8 bases from V and 7 bases from J; junction bases left unmatched: 10.

This clone was seen a single time. The J gene is TRBJ2-7, the V gene TRBV5-1; D not certain. Germline-derived CDR1 and CDR2 are SGHRS and YFSETQ. The CDR3 is made up of 15 amino acids. V gave up 5 bases and J gave up 1 base, with 16 bases separating them. The CDR3 DNA reads TGCGCCAGCAGGCTACCAACTGACGGATCCTACGAGCAGTACTTC. Protein product: CASRLPTDGSYEQYF.

This sequence joins TRBV28 and TRBJ2-7; 14 nucleotides match TRBD2. CDR1 MDHEN and CDR2 SYDVKM come from the germline V gene. The J segment lost 3 bases and the V segment lost 6 bases, leaving 4 bases of the junction unmatched. This CDR3 region has 15 residues. The CDR3 DNA reads as TGTGCCAGCAGGGGGACTAGCGGGGGCATCTACGAGCAGTACTTC. Translated, it gives CASRGTSGGIYEQYF.

In this sample, this clone turned up once. This chain links TRBV4-2 with TRBJ2-1; D is possibly TRBD1 (6 bases). The ends were cut back, 3 bases at V and 7 bases at J, with 28 bases in the middle. In germline, CDR1 is LGHNA, CDR2 YNFKEQ. The CDR3 covers 19 residues. The CDR3 loop is CASSHSASTGNLNINEQFF. CDR3 in DNA: TGTGCCAGCAGCCACTCAGCCTCCACAGGGAATCTTAACATTAATGAGCAGTTCTTC.

About this clone itself: One junction end disagrees with the germline gene, perhaps due to a read error. For the CDR3, the DNA is TGTGCCAGCGGGAGCAAAGGAGGGTTC. Amino acid sequence: CASGSKGGF. The chain links TRBV6-1 to TRBJ2-7; the D gene is possibly TRBD2 (6 bases). Per the germline V gene, CDR1 is MNHNS and CDR2 is SASEGT. The CDR3 covers 9 residues.

The chain couples TRBV9 to TRBJ2-3; 7 bases agree with TRBD2. Germline CDR1 and CDR2: SGDLS and YYNGEE. V lost 0 bases and J lost 1; bases outside the gene matches: 5. There are 16 residues in the CDR3. As DNA, the CDR3 is TGTGCCAGCAGCGTAGCTCCCACTAGCGGCACAGATACGCAGTATTTT. This codes for CASSVAPTSGTDTQYF.

CDR3 protein: CASSSRQGVTIYGYTF. DNA of the CDR3: TGTGCCAGCAGCTCCCGACAGGGGGTAACGATCTATGGCTACACCTTC. The chain has TRBV5-4 and TRBJ1-2; TRBD1 matches 9 bases. V gave up 3 bases and J gave up 4 bases; unmatched junction bases: 10. CDR3 length: 16 amino acids. Germline V CDR1 and CDR2: SGHNT, YYREEE (reference sequence).

The chain is built from TRBV19 and TRBJ1-4, with D possibly TRBD1 on 6 matching bases. Germline CDR1 LNHDA, CDR2 SQIVND (reference sequence). The CDR3 consists of 13 residues. The V and J ends lost 6 bases and 8 bases respectively, with 13 bases between them. The CDR3 DNA reads TGTGCCAGTAGCCGGGGGCCCGGGGAAAAACTGTTTTTT. This sequence encodes CASSRGPGEKLFF.

The chain carries TRBV27 and TRBJ1-4, with a possible D match to TRBD1 (5 bases). V was pared by 5 bases and J by 4 bases, with 14 bases between. The CDR3 has 15 amino acids. Germline lookup yields CDR1 MNHEY and CDR2 SMNVEV (reference sequence). The DNA for the CDR3 is TGTGCCAGCAGTACCGAACGGGGGGTTAATGAAAAACTGTTTTTT. Translated: CASSTERGVNEKLFF.

A few counts support this clone. The chain couples TRBV5-1 to TRBJ2-5; D is uncertain. Germline values: CDR1 SGHRS, CDR2 YFSETQ. The ends were cut back, 0 bases at V and 1 base at J, with 1 base in the middle. The CDR3 has 12 amino acids. The CDR3 reads CASSLGQETQYF. Written as DNA, the CDR3 is TGCGCCAGCAGCTTGGGCCAAGAGACCCAGTACTTC.

This clone was observed a few times. The chain links TRBV29-1 to TRBJ1-1; the match to TRBD1 covers 7 bases. The germline CDR1 and CDR2 sequences are SQVTM and ANQGSEA. V lost 6 bases, J lost 0 bases, and 4 bases stayed unmatched. This CDR3 has 13 amino acids. The CDR3 coding sequence is TGCAGCGTGCAGGGGGTCTTGAACACTGAAGCTTTCTTT. It is translated as CSVQGVLNTEAFF.

The chain uses TRBV6-1 and TRBJ2-7, with D perhaps matching TRBD1 or TRBD2 (6 bases each). V was shortened by 10 bases and J by 4 bases, with 14 bases between the two germline ends. Germline V gene lookup returns CDR1 MNHNS and CDR2 SASEGT. There are 12 residues in the CDR3. CDR3 sequence: CATTSRGYEQYF. The DNA for the CDR3 is TGTGCCACCACTAGCAGGGGATACGAGCAGTACTTC.

This CDR3 is CASSLRGQGFQAKNIQYF. The CDR3 coding sequence is TGTGCCAGCAGTTTGCGGGGACAGGGGTTCCAAGCCAAAAACATTCAGTACTTC. The chain couples TRBV27 to TRBJ2-4, with 10 bases that match TRBD1. CDR3 length equals 18 residues. Germline V lookup: CDR1 MNHEY, CDR2 SMNVEV (reference sequence). Germline trimming cut 3 bases from V and 0 bases from J; bases unmatched to any gene: 8.